Each of the 11 T cell receptor beta chains below was sequenced from the same sample in a study of blood T cell repertoires in COVID-19. Sequenced by immunoSEQ multiplex PCR; TCRdb stores in-frame clones only, minus some. In the table there are tens of thousands of clones, about four fifths of which are singletons. The source material was peripheral blood. The receptors stem from a man between 70 and 80 years old with COVID-19, enrolled during active disease.

The chain uses TRBV13 and TRBJ2-3, with 13 bases that match TRBD2. Germline V gene sequence: CDR1 PRHDT, CDR2 FYEKMQ (reference sequence). J gave up 2 bases and V 3 bases, and 2 bases lay outside the gene matches. The CDR3 sequence is 16 residues long. The CDR3 DNA follows: TGTGCCAGCAGCTTGGGACTAGCGGGGACCACAGATACGCAGTATTTT. Translating it yields CASSLGLAGTTDTQYF.

This clone was counted once. This chain links TRBV30 with TRBJ1-6, with unresolved D. This CDR3 has 13 amino acids. Germline assignment: CDR1 GTSNPN and CDR2 SVGIG (reference sequence). V was clipped by 2 bases and J by 8 bases, with 10 bases between them. The CDR3 nucleotides read TGTGCCTGGAGTCCAGAGGGCGATTCACCCCTCCACTTT. It specifies CAWSPEGDSPLHF.

The chain's CDR3 is CASSKANRDPRNSPLHF. The DNA for the CDR3 is TGTGCCAGCAGTAAGGCTAACAGGGACCCCCGAAATTCACCCCTCCACTTT. The rearrangement links TRBV28 to TRBJ1-6; perhaps TRBD1 as D (6 bases). Trimming cost V 5 bases and J 7 bases, with 21 bases left between them. The CDR3 runs to 17 residues. CDR1 and CDR2 from the germline V gene are MDHEN and SYDVKM.

The chain joins TRBV10-3 to TRBJ1-6; the D gene is possibly TRBD1 (5 bases). Germline assignment: CDR1 ENHRY and CDR2 SYGVKD. The CDR3 spans 14 residues. Between the trimmed V and J ends, which lost 4 bases and 9 bases, there was a span of 13 bases. The CDR3 nucleotides are TGTGCCATCAGTGGCGGGGCAGGTAGTTCACCCCTCCACTTT. Translating gives CAISGGAGSSPLHF.

The chain uses TRBV11-2 and TRBJ2-7, with 11 bases that match TRBD2. The germline gives CDR1 SGHAT, CDR2 FQNNGV. This CDR3 is 19 amino acids long. V lost 5 bases and J lost 0; bases outside the gene matches: 15. The DNA of the CDR3 is TGTGCCAGCAGCCCAAGGGCTAGCGGGGGGCCCCTCATCTCCTACGAGCAGTACTTC. Encoded protein: CASSPRASGGPLISYEQYF.

The V call is TRBV10-3, the J call TRBJ2-3, with 8 bases matching TRBD2. Per the germline V gene, CDR1 is ENHRY and CDR2 is SYGVKD. V lost 6 bases to trimming and J lost 1 base; unmatched junction nucleotides: 6. The CDR3 extends over 15 amino acids. For the CDR3, the DNA is TGTGCCATCAGGGCGGGGGGAGAGGGCACAGATACGCAGTATTTT. Its protein is CAIRAGGEGTDTQYF.

The rearrangement links TRBV7-2 to TRBJ1-6; unclear D gene. This CDR3 is 13 amino acids long. Trimming pared 4 bases from V and 8 bases from J, leaving 9 bases between. Germline V gene lookup returns CDR1 SGHTA and CDR2 FQGNSA. CDR3 DNA sequence: TGTGCCAGCAGCTCCAGGCTTGATTCACCCCTCCACTTT. Its translation is CASSSRLDSPLHF.

The chain recombines TRBV7-2 with TRBJ1-2; D perhaps matches TRBD1 (6 bases). V was trimmed by 2 bases and J by 7 bases, leaving 17 bases between them. Germline V gene lookup returns CDR1 SGHTA and CDR2 FQGNSA. The CDR3 contains 15 residues. Here the CDR3 reads CASSLRSAGDIGYTF. In DNA, the CDR3 is TGTGCCAGCAGCTTAAGGTCGGCAGGGGATATTGGCTACACCTTC.

V usage is TRBV5-5 and J usage is TRBJ2-7; TRBD1 might be the D (6 bases). V was pared by 1 base and J by 3 bases, with 11 bases between. The CDR3 extends over 14 amino acids. Germline lookup yields CDR1 SGHKS and CDR2 YYEKEE (reference sequence). The CDR3 DNA follows: TGTGCCAGCAGCTTGTGGGACAAGGGCTACGAGCAGTACTTC. Protein: CASSLWDKGYEQYF.

The J gene is TRBJ1-2, the V gene TRBV29-1; weak D call: TRBD1 (5 bases). CDR1 and CDR2 (germline): SQVTM, ANQGSEA. V was clipped by 6 bases and J by 4 bases, with 15 bases between them. The CDR3 length is 13 residues. The DNA for the CDR3 is TGCAGCGTCACAGGCATTACCCCCTATGGCTACACCTTC. As protein: CSVTGITPYGYTF.

Only a few counts were recorded for this clone. V is TRBV29-1 and J is TRBJ2-3, with unresolved D. The CDR3 covers 12 residues. The V end was cut by 5 bases, the J end by 2 bases, with 8 bases between. Germline CDR1 reads SQVTM; CDR2 reads ANQGSEA. The CDR3 reads CSVREITDTQYF. As DNA, the CDR3 is TGCAGCGTTCGAGAAATCACAGATACGCAGTATTTT.